One sample yielded the 20 T cell receptor beta chains listed below, sequenced in a study of neoadjuvant anti-PD-1 for oral cavity cancer. The data were produced by immunoSEQ multiplex PCR, yet TCRdb's version contains in-frame clones alone and is incomplete. Of around 13,000 clones in the sample, 74% are singletons; the top ten hold 2% to 2.5%. Time point in this sample: after neoadjuvant nivolumab, at surgical resection. Specimen: PBMCs, collected after nivolumab (anti-PD-1) treatment. These receptors all come from a person between 40 and 85 years old with oral cavity squamous cell carcinoma.

This chain links TRBV7-2 with TRBJ2-1; possible D gene TRBD2, 6 bases. From germline, CDR1 is SGHTA and CDR2 FQGNSA. V was trimmed by 4 bases and J by 8 bases, leaving 18 bases between them. The CDR3 extends over 15 amino acids. The DNA of the CDR3 is TGTGCCAGCAGCTACCCAGGAGGGAGGTCGTATGAGCAGTTCTTC. Protein: CASSYPGGRSYEQFF.

This clone was picked up a small number of times. This chain connects TRBV7-3 to TRBJ2-2, with a tentative D call TRBD1 (6 bases). V was cut by 5 bases and J by 7 bases, with 17 bases left in between. Germline loops: CDR1 SGHTA, CDR2 FQGTGA. The CDR3 is made up of 15 amino acids. Here the CDR3 reads CASSRGTYDGGELFF. The DNA for the CDR3 is TGTGCCAGCAGCCGAGGGACATATGATGGCGGGGAGCTGTTTTTT.

This clone was picked up a small number of times. The CDR3 here is CASSLVRASTDTQYF. In DNA, the CDR3 is TGTGCCAGCAGTCTAGTGCGGGCTAGCACAGATACGCAGTATTTT. The rearrangement joins TRBV27 to TRBJ2-3, with a weak D call TRBD2 (5 bases). The length of the CDR3 is 15 residues. V was clipped by 5 bases and J by 0 bases, with 12 bases between them. CDR1 and CDR2 from the germline V gene are MNHEY and SMNVEV (reference sequence).

The table lists this clone with a few counts. CDR3 nucleotides: TGCGCCAGCAGCCAGTCCCTAAGCAGGGCGAATCAGCCCCAGCATTTT. It yields the protein CASSQSLSRANQPQHF. This chain connects TRBV4-1 to TRBJ1-5, with D maybe TRBD1 (5 bases). Trimming pared 3 bases from V and 4 bases from J, leaving 16 bases between. This CDR3 contains 16 residues. Germline CDR1 reads MGHRA; CDR2 reads YSYEKL.

The chain joins TRBV29-1 to TRBJ2-3; 10 nucleotides match TRBD2. Germline V gives CDR1 SQVTM, CDR2 ANQGSEA. There are 15 residues in the CDR3. V was clipped by 3 bases and J by 1 base; unmatched bases: 4. In nucleotides, the CDR3 is TGCAGCGTTGATGGGCTAGCGGGGGGCACAGATACGCAGTATTTT. It is translated as CSVDGLAGGTDTQYF.

This chain connects TRBV9 to TRBJ2-7, with unresolved D. Germline V gives CDR1 SGDLS, CDR2 YYNGEE. The V end lost 7 bases, the J end lost 6 bases, and 17 bases lay between the germline ends. This CDR3 spans 13 amino acids. This CDR3 reads CASGRQLGAEQYF. The CDR3 region has the DNA TGTGCCAGCGGCAGGCAATTGGGTGCCGAGCAGTACTTC.

This clone has a single count. The chain joins TRBV27 to TRBJ2-7, with D perhaps matching TRBD1 (6 bases). The CDR3 loop spans 15 amino acids. Trimming shortened V by 4 bases and J by 1 base, and 14 bases separated the two germline ends. Germline assignment: CDR1 MNHEY and CDR2 SMNVEV (reference sequence). CDR3 loop: CASSSLGADSYEQYF. The CDR3 DNA sequence: TGTGCCAGCAGTTCCTTGGGGGCAGATTCCTACGAGCAGTACTTC.

The chain couples TRBV7-9 to TRBJ1-2; TRBD1 matches at 10 bases. The CDR3 consists of 13 residues. Germline V gives CDR1 SEHNR, CDR2 FQNEAQ (reference sequence). J gave up 8 bases and V 5 bases, and 5 bases lay outside the gene matches. CDR3 nucleotide sequence: TGTGCCAGCAGCCGGGACAGGGGTGACGGCTACACCTTC. Protein: CASSRDRGDGYTF.

In its sample, this clone was seen a few times. The rearrangement uses TRBV11-2 and TRBJ1-1, with D uncertain. V was shortened by 6 bases and J by 1 base, with 9 bases between the two germline ends. Germline V gives CDR1 SGHAT, CDR2 FQNNGV. CDR3 size: 13 residues. This CDR3 is CASRDYQNTEAFF. In DNA form, the CDR3 reads TGTGCCAGCAGGGATTATCAGAACACTGAAGCTTTCTTT.

The chain recombines TRBV4-1 with TRBJ2-1, with D possibly being TRBD1 or TRBD2 (6 bases each). The CDR3 runs to 15 residues. Germline loops: CDR1 MGHRA, CDR2 YSYEKL. V was cut by 6 bases and J by 5 bases, with 17 bases left in between. The CDR3 region is CASRKTGAGDNEQFF. In nucleotides, the CDR3 is TGCGCCAGCAGAAAGACGGGGGCTGGGGACAATGAGCAGTTCTTC.

This clone was found a few times. The chain uses TRBV9 and TRBJ2-2; 9 nucleotides agree with TRBD2. With 0 bases clipped from V and 0 bases from J, the junction kept 9 bases outside the gene matches. Germline V lookup: CDR1 SGDLS, CDR2 YYNGEE. The CDR3 extends over 19 amino acids. The CDR3 spells CASSVGGWSGGPNTGELFF. In DNA form, the CDR3 reads TGTGCCAGCAGCGTAGGTGGGTGGAGCGGGGGGCCGAACACCGGGGAGCTGTTTTTT.

The chain joins TRBV15 to TRBJ1-4; a weak D match, TRBD1 (5 bases). The ends were cut back, 8 bases at V and 7 bases at J, with 20 bases in the middle. The CDR3 consists of 15 residues. Germline V gene sequence: CDR1 LNHNV, CDR2 YYDKDF (reference sequence). This CDR3 is CATQNAGTWGEKLFF. The DNA for the CDR3 is TGTGCCACCCAAAACGCCGGGACTTGGGGTGAAAAACTGTTTTTT.

The chain employs TRBV28 and TRBJ2-3; TRBD2 agrees at 11 bases. Germline trimming cut 1 base from V and 12 bases from J; bases unmatched to any gene: 18. This CDR3 comprises 18 residues. Germline values: CDR1 MDHEN, CDR2 SYDVKM. The CDR3 region is CASSLYGLRRLAGLVQYF. The CDR3 nucleotides read TGTGCCAGCAGTTTATATGGACTTAGGAGACTAGCGGGACTAGTTCAGTATTTT. The full variable domain, completed using reference TRBV28 and TRBJ2-3, is DVKVTQSSRYLVKRTGEKVFLECVQDMDHENMFWYRQDPGLGLRLIYFSYDVKMKEKGDIPEGYSVSREKKERFSLILESASTNQTSMYLCASSLYGLRRLAGLVQYFGPGTRLTVL.

J is TRBJ2-2 and V is TRBV7-8, with D unclear. The CDR3 consists of 14 residues. CDR1 and CDR2 from the germline V gene are SGHVS and FQNEAQ. Trimming pared 5 bases from V and 6 bases from J, leaving 13 bases between. CDR3 coding DNA: TGTGCCAGCAGCGAAAGTAACCGGGCCGGGGAGCTGTTTTTT. It is translated as CASSESNRAGELFF. Drawing the rest from reference TRBV7-8 and TRBJ2-2, the complete variable domain is GAGVSQSPRYKVAKRGQDVALRCDPISGHVSLFWYQQALGQGPEFLTYFQNEAQLDKSGLPSDRFFAERPEGSVSTLKIQRTQQEDSAVYLCASSESNRAGELFFGEGSRLTVL.

V usage is TRBV29-1 and J usage is TRBJ2-7; D not certain. The CDR3 consists of 11 residues. V was shortened by 7 bases and J by 0 bases, with 7 bases between the two germline ends. The germline V gene has CDR1 SQVTM and CDR2 ANQGSEA. CDR3 loop: CSAGYSYEQYF. As DNA, the CDR3 is TGCAGCGCTGGGTACTCCTACGAGCAGTACTTC.

The J gene is TRBJ1-6, the V gene TRBV5-1, with D maybe TRBD1 (5 bases). V was trimmed by 0 bases and J by 1 base, leaving 14 bases between them. In germline, CDR1 is SGHRS, CDR2 YFSETQ. This CDR3 is built from 18 residues. The CDR3 bases are TGCGCCAGCAGCTTGGGGGGGGACGTTCGGTCCTATAATTCACCCCTCCACTTT. Translation: CASSLGGDVRSYNSPLHF.

This clone came up a few times. The chain employs TRBV7-3 and TRBJ2-1, with 8 bases aligning to TRBD2. Germline-derived CDR1 and CDR2 are SGHTA and FQGTGA. This CDR3 has 15 residues. V was pared by 2 bases and J by 5 bases, with 5 bases of the junction left unmatched. The CDR3 DNA is TGTGCCAGCAGCTTAGAAGCGGGAGCCCACAATGAGCAGTTCTTC. Translating gives CASSLEAGAHNEQFF.

The chain links TRBV27 to TRBJ2-7; 8 bases fit TRBD1. This CDR3 is 13 amino acids long. V dropped 5 bases and J dropped 10; count of bases not matched to a gene: 10. Per the germline V gene, CDR1 is MNHEY and CDR2 is SMNVEV (reference sequence). CDR3 in amino acids: CASSLEPGGTQYF. In nucleotides, the CDR3 is TGTGCCAGCAGTCTCGAGCCAGGGGGCACCCAGTACTTC.

The chain recombines TRBV5-6 with TRBJ2-5; D is possibly TRBD2 (5 bases). Trimming took off 5 bases at V and 5 bases at J, with 13 bases between the two ends. The germline CDR1 and CDR2 sequences are SGHDT and YYEEEE. The CDR3 contains 13 residues. CDR3 sequence reads: CASRPVGVETQYF. The CDR3 bases are TGTGCCAGCAGACCTGTCGGGGTGGAGACCCAGTACTTC.

The chain uses TRBV14 and TRBJ2-5, with D uncertain. The CDR3 length is 19 residues. Germline CDR1 SGHDN, CDR2 FVKESK. The V and J ends lost 1 base and 7 bases respectively, with 28 bases between them. The CDR3 nucleotides read TGTGCCAGCAGCCAAGTCGCCCTAAGTGGGCCCCGAAGGTGGGGGACCCAGTACTTC. Its translation: CASSQVALSGPRRWGTQYF. Full variable domain (remainder filled in from reference TRBV14 and TRBJ2-5): EAGVTQFPSHSVIEKGQTVTLRCDPISGHDNLYWYRRVMGKEIKFLLHFVKESKQDESGMPNNRFLAERTGGTYSTLKVQPAELEDSGVYFCASSQVALSGPRRWGTQYFGPGTRLLVL.